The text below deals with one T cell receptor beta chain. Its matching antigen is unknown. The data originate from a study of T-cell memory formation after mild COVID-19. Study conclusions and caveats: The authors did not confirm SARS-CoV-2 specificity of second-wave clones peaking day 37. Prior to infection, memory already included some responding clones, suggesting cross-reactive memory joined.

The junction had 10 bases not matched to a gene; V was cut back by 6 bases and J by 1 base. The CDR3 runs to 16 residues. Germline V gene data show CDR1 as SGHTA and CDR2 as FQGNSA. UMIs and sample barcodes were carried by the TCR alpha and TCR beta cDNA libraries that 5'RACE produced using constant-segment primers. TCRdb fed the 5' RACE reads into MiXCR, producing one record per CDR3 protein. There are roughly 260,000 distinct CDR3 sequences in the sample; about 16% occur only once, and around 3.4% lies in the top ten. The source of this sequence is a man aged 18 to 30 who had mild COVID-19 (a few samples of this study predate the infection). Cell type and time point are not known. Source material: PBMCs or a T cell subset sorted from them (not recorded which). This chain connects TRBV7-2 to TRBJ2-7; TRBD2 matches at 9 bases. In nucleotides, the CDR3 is TGTGCCAGCAGGCGGGGGGGACTCCACGAATCCTACGAGCAGTACTTC. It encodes CASRRGGLHESYEQYF.